The 10 T cell receptor beta chains presented below share a single source sample, sequenced in a study of blood T cell repertoires in COVID-19. Data came from immunoSEQ multiplex PCR; TCRdb stores just in-frame clones and leaves some out. The repertoire includes around 100,000 clones, roughly 80% of them detected once, and about an eighth sits in the top ten. The specimen was peripheral blood. Receptors were obtained from a man aged 45-65 years with active or convalescent COVID-19.

This chain links TRBV5-8 with TRBJ2-3, with D tentatively TRBD1 (5 bases). Per germline, CDR1 SGHTS and CDR2 YDEGEE. Trimming pared 0 bases from V and 3 bases from J, leaving 11 bases between. The CDR3 extends over 15 amino acids. CDR3 region: CASSLVQDRTDTQYF. As DNA, the CDR3 is TGTGCCAGCAGCTTGGTACAGGATAGAACAGATACGCAGTATTTT.

This clone has a handful of counts. This chain uses TRBV25-1 with TRBJ1-2; 8 bases are a match to TRBD1. The CDR3 length is 15 residues. V shed 4 bases and J 4 bases; nucleotides not matched to a gene: 8. Germline V lookup: CDR1 MGHDK, CDR2 SYGVNS. Here the CDR3 reads CASSARGPNVYGYTF. The DNA of the CDR3 is TGTGCCAGCAGTGCCAGGGGGCCCAATGTCTATGGCTACACCTTC.

V usage is TRBV5-8 and J usage is TRBJ1-4; tentative D call: TRBD1 (5 bases). Germline values: CDR1 SGHTS, CDR2 YDEGEE. The V and J ends lost 0 bases and 2 bases respectively, with 8 bases between them. This CDR3 has 15 residues. The CDR3 DNA is TGTGCCAGCAGCTTGGTGGGGGGTACTAATGAAAAACTGTTTTTT. It specifies CASSLVGGTNEKLFF.

The genes are TRBV10-3 and TRBJ1-1, with 9 bases identical to TRBD1. The V gene end was trimmed by 8 bases and the J gene end by 3 bases; junction bases not matched to a gene: 10. Germline values: CDR1 ENHRY, CDR2 SYGVKD. The CDR3 totals 15 residues. CDR3 region: CAISTGGKRDTEAFF. The CDR3 DNA reads as TGTGCCATCTCAACAGGGGGCAAAAGAGACACTGAAGCTTTCTTT.

Note on this clone: A much larger clone differs by one base, so this may be a read error. The chain employs TRBV6-5 and TRBJ1-1; D remains ambiguous. CDR1 MNHEY and CDR2 SVGAGI come from the germline V gene. The CDR3 loop spans 11 amino acids. CDR3 coding DNA: TGTGCCAGCATGCGGAGCACTGGAGCTTTCTTT. Encoded protein: CASMRSTGAFF.

The chain couples TRBV24-1 to TRBJ2-5, with 8 bases aligning to TRBD2. Looked up from germline, CDR1 is KGHDR and CDR2 is SFDVKD. The ends lost 4 bases at V and 5 bases at J; junction bases unmatched: 5. This CDR3 is 14 amino acids long. The CDR3 DNA sequence: TGTGCCACCAGTGACCCAGCGGGGGACGAGACCCAGTACTTC. The encoded protein is CATSDPAGDETQYF.

The J gene is TRBJ2-5, the V gene TRBV19; TRBD2 is a possible D gene (6 bases). V lost 6 bases, J lost 4 bases, and 15 bases lay in between. The CDR3 has 14 residues. CDR1 is LNHDA, CDR2 SQIVND, per germline (reference sequence). The CDR3 DNA follows: TGTGCCAGTAGCGGCAGGAGGGTAACAGAGACCCAGTACTTC. The encoded protein is CASSGRRVTETQYF.

The sample holds a few counts of this clone. The J gene is TRBJ1-3, the V gene TRBV19; weak D call: TRBD1 (5 bases). V gave up 3 bases and J gave up 2 bases, with 11 bases separating them. In germline, CDR1 is LNHDA, CDR2 SQIVND (reference sequence). The CDR3 sequence is 15 residues long. The CDR3 protein is CASSIRRGTGNTIYF. As DNA, the CDR3 is TGTGCCAGTAGTATCCGTCGGGGGACTGGAAACACCATATATTTT.

The chain recombines TRBV28 with TRBJ1-4, with TRBD1 matching over 7 bases. This CDR3 has 13 residues. With V trimmed by 5 bases and J by 11 bases, 8 bases remained unmatched. Germline CDR1 reads MDHEN; CDR2 reads SYDVKM. The CDR3 DNA reads TGTGCCAGCAGTCCCCCAACAGGGGCGAAACTGTTTTTT. Its translation: CASSPPTGAKLFF.

This chain joins TRBV19 and TRBJ1-5; D gene unclear. CDR1 LNHDA and CDR2 SQIVND come from the germline V gene (reference sequence). The CDR3 is 16 amino acids. V was trimmed by 1 base and J by 9 bases, leaving 19 bases between them. The CDR3 region has the DNA TGTGCCAGTAGTATAGTGTTTGGCACGCTTCTAGCGCCCCAGCATTTT. Amino acids: CASSIVFGTLLAPQHF. Variable domain in full (rest from reference TRBV19 and TRBJ1-5): DGGITQSPKYLFRKEGQNVTLSCEQNLNHDAMYWYRQDPGQGLRLIYYSQIVNDFQKGDIAEGYSVSREKKESFPLTVTSAQKNPTAFYLCASSIVFGTLLAPQHFGDGTRLSIL.